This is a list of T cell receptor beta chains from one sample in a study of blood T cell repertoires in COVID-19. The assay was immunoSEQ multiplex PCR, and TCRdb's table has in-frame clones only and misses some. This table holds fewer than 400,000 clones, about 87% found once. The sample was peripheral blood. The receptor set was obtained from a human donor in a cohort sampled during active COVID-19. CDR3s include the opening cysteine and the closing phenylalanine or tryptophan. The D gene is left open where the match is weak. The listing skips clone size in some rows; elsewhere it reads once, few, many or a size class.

cdr3_nt: TGTGCCAGCCTCCGGGACAGGGTCCAAGAGACCCAGTACTTC; cdr3_aa: CASLRDRVQETQYF; v_call: TRBV21-1; j_call: TRBJ2-5; clone_size: -; d_call: -; cdr3_length: 14
cdr3_nt: TGTGCCAGTAGTAGATATCAGATCACTGAAGCTTTCTTT; cdr3_aa: CASSRYQITEAFF; v_call: TRBV19; j_call: TRBJ1-1; clone_size: -; d_call: -; cdr3_length: 13
cdr3_nt: TGTGCCAGCAGCCTCGGGACTAGCGGGGGGGCACAATACGAGCAGTACTTC; cdr3_aa: CASSLGTSGGAQYEQYF; v_call: TRBV4-2; j_call: TRBJ2-7; clone_size: once; d_call: TRBD2; cdr3_length: 17
cdr3_nt: TGTGCCAGCAGGAGGAGCGGGATGACAGATACGCAGTATTTT; cdr3_aa: CASRRSGMTDTQYF; v_call: TRBV25-1; j_call: TRBJ2-3; clone_size: -; d_call: TRBD2; cdr3_length: 14
cdr3_nt: TGTGCCAGCCAGACGGAGCTGGGTTTGCGCTACACCTTC; cdr3_aa: CASQTELGLRYTF; v_call: TRBV6-5; j_call: TRBJ1-2; clone_size: -; d_call: -; cdr3_length: 13
cdr3_nt: TGCGCCTCGAAATTAGCGGGAGTGGGGAATGAGCAGTTCTTC; cdr3_aa: CASKLAGVGNEQFF; v_call: TRBV4-1; j_call: TRBJ2-1; clone_size: once; d_call: TRBD2; cdr3_length: 14
cdr3_nt: TGCGCCAGCAGCTTAGATAGCGGGAGAGCAGATACGCAGTATTTT; cdr3_aa: CASSLDSGRADTQYF; v_call: TRBV5-1; j_call: TRBJ2-3; clone_size: -; d_call: TRBD2; cdr3_length: 15
cdr3_nt: TGTGCCAGTAGTACCATAGCGGGAGGTAACACCGGGGAGCTGTTTTTT; cdr3_aa: CASSTIAGGNTGELFF; v_call: TRBV19; j_call: TRBJ2-2; clone_size: -; d_call: TRBD2; cdr3_length: 16
cdr3_nt: TGTGCCAGCAGCTTAGAGACAGGGAGAGCCCTCCACTTT; cdr3_aa: CASSLETGRALHF; v_call: TRBV7-2; j_call: TRBJ1-6; clone_size: once; d_call: TRBD1; cdr3_length: 13
cdr3_nt: TGTGCCAGTAACCCGAGTGGGGGCCCTAATCAGCCCCAGCATTTT; cdr3_aa: CASNPSGGPNQPQHF; v_call: TRBV19; j_call: TRBJ1-5; clone_size: -; d_call: -; cdr3_length: 15
cdr3_nt: TGTGCCAGCAGCCTCGGGACTAGCGCAAACCAAGAGACCCAGTACTTC; cdr3_aa: CASSLGTSANQETQYF; v_call: TRBV5-4; j_call: TRBJ2-5; clone_size: -; d_call: TRBD2; cdr3_length: 16
cdr3_nt: TGCGCCAGCTTCCCCTCGACTAATCCGGAGACCCAGTACTTC; cdr3_aa: CASFPSTNPETQYF; v_call: TRBV5-1; j_call: TRBJ2-5; clone_size: -; d_call: -; cdr3_length: 14
cdr3_nt: TGTGCCAGCAGCCCCCGGACAGGGGGCTACGAGCAGTACTTC; cdr3_aa: CASSPRTGGYEQYF; v_call: TRBV7-9; j_call: TRBJ2-7; clone_size: few; d_call: TRBD1; cdr3_length: 14
cdr3_nt: TGCGCCAGCAGCCAAGGCTTTCGGGGGGAGCCCCAGCATTTT; cdr3_aa: CASSQGFRGEPQHF; v_call: TRBV4-1; j_call: TRBJ1-5; clone_size: -; d_call: -; cdr3_length: 14
cdr3_nt: TGTGCCAGCAGCCAAGGGACAGCGAACACCGGGGAGCTGTTTTTT; cdr3_aa: CASSQGTANTGELFF; v_call: TRBV3-1/TRBV3-2; j_call: TRBJ2-2; clone_size: once; d_call: -; cdr3_length: 15
cdr3_nt: TGTGCCTGGAAAGAGCCAACAGGGGCCCAAGAGACCCAGTACTTC; cdr3_aa: CAWKEPTGAQETQYF; v_call: TRBV30; j_call: TRBJ2-5; clone_size: -; d_call: TRBD1; cdr3_length: 15
cdr3_nt: TGCAGTGCTAGTACAGGGGGCGACACTGAAGCTTTCTTT; cdr3_aa: CSASTGGDTEAFF; v_call: TRBV20-1; j_call: TRBJ1-1; clone_size: -; d_call: TRBD1; cdr3_length: 13
cdr3_nt: TGCAGCGTCGGACAGACTTACGAGCAGTACTTC; cdr3_aa: CSVGQTYEQYF; v_call: TRBV29-1; j_call: TRBJ2-7; clone_size: many; d_call: -; cdr3_length: 11
cdr3_nt: TGTGCCAGCAGCCAGGCTGACAGGGTGCGGACTGAAGCTTTCTTT; cdr3_aa: CASSQADRVRTEAFF; v_call: TRBV3-1/TRBV3-2; j_call: TRBJ1-1; clone_size: -; d_call: TRBD1; cdr3_length: 15
cdr3_nt: TGTGCCAGCAGCCTACTTCTCACCGGGACAGGTGAAGGTGGCTACACCTTC; cdr3_aa: CASSLLLTGTGEGGYTF; v_call: TRBV28; j_call: TRBJ1-2; clone_size: -; d_call: TRBD1; cdr3_length: 17
cdr3_nt: TGTGCCAGCAGCTCCGAGGCGTTGGCACATGAGCAGTTCTTC; cdr3_aa: CASSSEALAHEQFF; v_call: TRBV11-2; j_call: TRBJ2-1; clone_size: -; d_call: -; cdr3_length: 14
cdr3_nt: TGTGCCAGCAGCCAAGAATTGGGGACAGATAATGAAAAACTGTTTTTT; cdr3_aa: CASSQELGTDNEKLFF; v_call: TRBV4-2; j_call: TRBJ1-4; clone_size: few; d_call: TRBD1; cdr3_length: 16